Here is one T cell receptor (beta chain) with its context. The clone's antigen remains unknown. No base qualities exist here, and no much larger clone lies one base off it. The intended sense of this specimen's time point label: baseline before first vaccination. The vaccinee samples were drawn from two UK trials, COV001 and COV002, one of which was a single-blind randomized controlled phase 2/3 trial testing AZD1222 (ChAdOx1 nCoV-19) in healthy adults. For TCRbeta chain sequencing, PBMC samples were collected from trial participants at day 0 and at day 28 after the second dose. This sample was taken from a study of T cell responses to AZD1222 COVID-19 vaccine (dated by TCRdb to the early 2020s). With regard to the full study: AZD1222 recipients with second doses at about 4 weeks or about 12 weeks were pooled, because spike-specific TCR depth and breadth did not differ between schedules. A total of 230 to 250 trial participants underwent TCR sequencing, of whom 207 received two doses of AZD1222 and about 26 received two doses of the MenACWY control vaccine. Trial participants were enrolled into age subgroups of 18-55, 56-69 and 70-plus years, which contained approximately 150, 28 and 58 TCR-sequenced participants, respectively. Points the paper makes about the study in general: Reportedly, close to half of the unique spike-specific TCRs recognized epitopes lying outside the regions that are mutated in the B.1.351 and B.1.1.7 variants. Most participants were white British and females outnumbered males, and the authors suggested that clonal diversity may have been underestimated. After two AZD1222 doses, both the breadth and the depth of spike-specific TCRs were significantly higher than at day 0 and than in MenACWY recipients. In the small 56-69-year group, the increase in depth fell short of significance, most likely because of low power. Conclusions about previously exposed vaccinees are limited because only six or seven AZD1222 recipients were SARS-CoV-2 seropositive at baseline. No day 14 peak-response samples were available, so repertoires were characterized only after the peak T cell response. The whole spike protein was spanned by vaccine-associated CD4 TCRs, and dominant responses were seen in regions 160-218 and 743-854.

The CDR3, from cysteine to phenylalanine, totals 16 residues. Only the CDR3 portion is preserved as DNA: 48 bases, with reading frame beginning at the first base. Reading the germline V gene gives CDR1 MNHEY and CDR2 SVGAGI. V loses 2 bases of germline sequence and J loses 1 base, and the interval between the two ends is 12 bases. The CDR3 regions of human TCRbeta chains were analyzed by immunosequencing. In the authors' own workflow: Repertoire TCRs were matched against a reference library of SARS-CoV-2-specific TCRs generated with the MIRA antigen-specificity platform. Breadth was defined as the fraction of unique TCRs that were SARS-CoV-2-associated, and depth was defined as the fraction of total T cells that were SARS-CoV-2-associated. Each spike-specific TCR was assigned to its reactive spike region and to a CD4 or CD8 class using the MIRA data. Log10-transformed breadth and depth values were compared by one-way ANOVA with Sidak's multiple comparisons tests. Held by TCRdb, this immuneACCESS table contains in-frame sequences only and omits some clones. Under half of the omission traces to an unresolved V gene where checked; the cause of the rest is unknown. That table supplies the V and J calls and clone size; D and trimming were determined from the DNA. Present in this sample are around 130,000 clones, roughly 93% of which were seen just once. In total, the top ten clones hold approximately 3.1% of the sample.

The sequences come from peripheral blood, collected on day 0 of AZD1222 vaccination. This TCR came from an adult in good health. The rearrangement combines TRBV6-5 with TRBJ1-3, with the D gene call left open. The CDR3 protein: CASSYAGTSSGNTIYF. The DNA sequence is TGTGCCAGCAGTTACGCTGGCACATCATCTGGAAACACCATATATTTT.